This entry is about one T cell receptor beta chain. Its specificity is unknown. These data belong to a study of OX40 agonist ivuxolimab in advanced cancers. General study findings and limits: There were, on average, more expanded clones in CD8+ T cells than in CD4+. Clonal expansion was seen in CD4+ and CD8+ blood T cells by week 6 at 0.1 to 3.0 mg/kg.

Libraries were prepared by immunoSEQ multiplex PCR; TCRdb keeps only in-frame clonotypes and omits some of them. The sample contains fewer than 65,000 clones, approximately 82% of which appear only once. V was trimmed by 3 bases and J by 0 bases, leaving 9 bases between them. The CDR3 has 14 amino acids. From germline, CDR1 is MNHEY and CDR2 SVGAGI. The gene calls are TRBV6-5 and TRBJ2-7, with D unresolved. The source material was CD4+ or CD8+ T cells sorted from blood, sampled in a trial of the OX40 agonist ivuxolimab. The sequence derives from an adult with an advanced solid tumor such as melanoma, head and neck, liver or kidney cancer. Here the CDR3 reads CASSYIAGSYEQYF. The CDR3 bases are TGTGCCAGCAGTTATATAGCAGGCTCCTACGAGCAGTACTTC.